This T cell receptor (beta chain) emerged from a study of OX40 agonist ivuxolimab in advanced cancers. This table comes from immunoSEQ multiplex PCR, and its TCRdb copy is limited to in-frame clones, with some not included. The sample has approximately 82,000 clones; about 82% are singletons. From germline, CDR1 is LNHDA and CDR2 SQIVND (reference sequence). V was shortened by 3 bases and J by 1 base, with 6 bases between the two germline ends. The CDR3 length is 13 residues. This receptor was taken from an adult with an advanced solid tumor such as melanoma, head and neck, liver or kidney cancer. The genes are TRBV19 and TRBJ1-1; the D gene is possibly TRBD1 (5 bases). This specimen consisted of CD4+ or CD8+ T cells sorted from blood, obtained in a trial of the OX40 agonist ivuxolimab. CDR3 nucleotides: TGTGCCAGTAGTATGGGGCAGAACACTGAAGCTTTCTTT. Protein sequence: CASSMGQNTEAFF.